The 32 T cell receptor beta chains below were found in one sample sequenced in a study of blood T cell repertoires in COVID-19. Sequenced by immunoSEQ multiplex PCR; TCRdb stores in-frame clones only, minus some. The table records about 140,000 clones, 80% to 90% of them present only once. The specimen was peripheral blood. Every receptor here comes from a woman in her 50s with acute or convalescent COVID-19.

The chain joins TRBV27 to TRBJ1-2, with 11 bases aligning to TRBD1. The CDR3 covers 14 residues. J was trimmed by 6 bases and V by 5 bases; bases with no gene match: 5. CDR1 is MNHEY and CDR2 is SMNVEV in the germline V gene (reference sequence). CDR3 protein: CASSSWTGGDGYTF. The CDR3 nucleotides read TGTGCCAGCAGTAGTTGGACAGGGGGCGATGGCTACACCTTC.

The CDR3 nucleotides are TGTGCCAGCAGTTCGCGGGATCCTAGCACAGATACGCAGTATTTT. Protein: CASSSRDPSTDTQYF. The chain combines TRBV6-5 with TRBJ2-3, with D maybe TRBD2 (6 bases). Germline lookup yields CDR1 MNHEY and CDR2 SVGAGI. The CDR3 runs to 15 residues. V was shortened by 4 bases and J by 0 bases, with 11 bases between the two germline ends.

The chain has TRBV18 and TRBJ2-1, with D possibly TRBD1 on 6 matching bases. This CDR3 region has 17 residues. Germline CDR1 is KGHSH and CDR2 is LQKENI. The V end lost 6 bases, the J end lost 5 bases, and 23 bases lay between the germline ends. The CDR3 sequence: CASSPQLGAGADNEQFF. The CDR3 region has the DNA TGTGCCAGCTCTCCCCAATTGGGGGCAGGGGCGGACAATGAGCAGTTCTTC.

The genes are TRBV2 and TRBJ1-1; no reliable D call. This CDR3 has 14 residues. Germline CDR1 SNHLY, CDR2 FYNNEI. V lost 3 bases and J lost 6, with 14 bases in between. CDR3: CASSDFERISEAFF. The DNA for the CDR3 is TGTGCCAGCAGTGACTTTGAGAGGATTTCTGAAGCTTTCTTT.

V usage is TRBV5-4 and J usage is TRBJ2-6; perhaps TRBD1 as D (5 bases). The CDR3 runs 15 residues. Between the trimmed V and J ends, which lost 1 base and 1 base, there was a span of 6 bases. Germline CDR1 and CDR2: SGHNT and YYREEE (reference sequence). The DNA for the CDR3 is TGTGCCAGCAGCTTGAAGGGGTCTGGGGCCAACGTCCTGACTTTC. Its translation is CASSLKGSGANVLTF.

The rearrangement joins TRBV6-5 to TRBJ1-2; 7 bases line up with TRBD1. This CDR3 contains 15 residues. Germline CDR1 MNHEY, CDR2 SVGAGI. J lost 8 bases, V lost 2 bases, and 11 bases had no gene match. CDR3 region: CASSYGGQASGGYTF. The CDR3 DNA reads TGTGCCAGCAGTTACGGCGGACAGGCCTCGGGGGGCTACACCTTC.

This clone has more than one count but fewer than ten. The CDR3 DNA is TGTGCCAGCCAGGACAAGAAGTATGAGCAGTTCTTC. Encoded protein: CASQDKKYEQFF. This sequence joins TRBV5-6 and TRBJ2-1; D might be TRBD1 (5 bases). V gave up 7 bases and J gave up 8 bases, with 13 bases separating them. CDR3 length: 12 amino acids. Germline CDR1 and CDR2: SGHDT and YYEEEE.

The CDR3 loop reads CASSFWGGGYNEQFF. Written as DNA, the CDR3 is TGTGCCAGCAGCTTCTGGGGCGGGGGTTACAATGAGCAGTTCTTC. The chain has TRBV7-2 and TRBJ2-1, with 7 nucleotides matching TRBD2. CDR3 length: 15 residues. Losses at the gene ends were 3 bases for V and 4 bases for J; bases not matched to a gene: 6. The germline V gene encodes CDR1 SGHTA and CDR2 FQGNSA. The full variable domain, rest sourced from reference TRBV7-2 and TRBJ2-1, is GAGVSQSPSNKVTEKGKDVELRCDPISGHTALYWYRQSLGQGLEFLIYFQGNSAPDKSGLPSDRFSAERTGGSVSTLTIQRTQQEDSAVYLCASSFWGGGYNEQFFGPGTRLTVL.

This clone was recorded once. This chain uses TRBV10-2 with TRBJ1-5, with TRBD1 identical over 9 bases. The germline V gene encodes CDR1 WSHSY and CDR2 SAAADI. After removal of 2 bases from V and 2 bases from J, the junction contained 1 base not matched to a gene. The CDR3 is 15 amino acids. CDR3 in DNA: TGCGCCAGCAGTGAGAGACAGGGGGGCAATCAGCCCCAGCATTTT. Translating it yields CASSERQGGNQPQHF.

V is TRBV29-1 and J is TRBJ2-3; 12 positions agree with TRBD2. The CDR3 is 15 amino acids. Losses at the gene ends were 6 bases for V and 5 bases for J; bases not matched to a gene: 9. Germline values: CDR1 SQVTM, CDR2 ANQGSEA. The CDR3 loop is CSVGQTSGSGDTQYF. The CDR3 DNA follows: TGCAGCGTGGGGCAGACTAGCGGGAGTGGAGATACGCAGTATTTT.

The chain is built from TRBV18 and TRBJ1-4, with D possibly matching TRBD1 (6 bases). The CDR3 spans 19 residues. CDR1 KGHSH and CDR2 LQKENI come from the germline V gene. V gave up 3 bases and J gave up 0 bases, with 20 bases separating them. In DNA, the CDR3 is TGTGCCAGCTCACCTACGATGGGACAAAATTTTGCAACTAATGAAAAACTGTTTTTT. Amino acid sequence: CASSPTMGQNFATNEKLFF.

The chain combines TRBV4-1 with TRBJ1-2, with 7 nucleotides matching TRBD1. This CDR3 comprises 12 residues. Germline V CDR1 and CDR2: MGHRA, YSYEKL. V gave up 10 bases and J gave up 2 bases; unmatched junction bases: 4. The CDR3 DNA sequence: TGCGCCACTTGGGACAGCAACTATGGCTACACCTTC. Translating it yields CATWDSNYGYTF.

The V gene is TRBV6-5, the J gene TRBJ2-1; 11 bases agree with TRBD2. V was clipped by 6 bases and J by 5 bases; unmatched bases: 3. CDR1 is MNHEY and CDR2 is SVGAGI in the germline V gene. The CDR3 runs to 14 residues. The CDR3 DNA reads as TGTGCCAGCAGAGGGACTAGCGGAAACAATGAGCAGTTCTTC. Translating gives CASRGTSGNNEQFF.

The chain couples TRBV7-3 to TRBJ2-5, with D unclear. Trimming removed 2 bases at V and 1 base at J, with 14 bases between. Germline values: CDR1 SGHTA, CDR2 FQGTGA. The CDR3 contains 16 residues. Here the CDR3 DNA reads TGTGCCAGCAGCTTAGGCCCAGCTTCAGGCCAAGAGACCCAGTACTTC. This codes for CASSLGPASGQETQYF.

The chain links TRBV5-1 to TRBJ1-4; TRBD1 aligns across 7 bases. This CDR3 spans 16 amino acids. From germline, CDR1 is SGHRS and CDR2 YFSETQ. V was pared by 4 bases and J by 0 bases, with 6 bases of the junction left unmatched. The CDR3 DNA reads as TGCGCCAGCAGCAAGGGACAGCTTGCAACTAATGAAAAACTGTTTTTT. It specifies CASSKGQLATNEKLFF.

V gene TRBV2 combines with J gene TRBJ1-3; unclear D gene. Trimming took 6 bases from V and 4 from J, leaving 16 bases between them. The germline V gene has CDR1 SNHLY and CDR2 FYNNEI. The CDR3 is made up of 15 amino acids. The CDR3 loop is CASRASPMGGNTIYF. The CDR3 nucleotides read TGTGCCAGCAGAGCATCCCCGATGGGCGGAAACACCATATATTTT.

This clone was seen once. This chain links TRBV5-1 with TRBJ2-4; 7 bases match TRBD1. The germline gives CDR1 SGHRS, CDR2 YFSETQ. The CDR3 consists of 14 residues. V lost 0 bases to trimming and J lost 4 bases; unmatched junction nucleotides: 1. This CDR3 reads CASSLGTGKNIQYF. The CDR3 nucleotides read TGCGCCAGCAGCTTGGGGACAGGTAAAAACATTCAGTACTTC.

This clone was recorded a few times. The CDR3 DNA sequence: TGTGCCAGCAGCCAAGCTCTAGCGGGGGGGCTCAGTGAGCAGTTCTTC. As protein: CASSQALAGGLSEQFF. The V and J genes are TRBV3-1 (or the pseudogene TRBV3-2) and TRBJ2-1, with TRBD2 matching 12 bases. CDR3 length equals 16 residues. Per the germline V gene, CDR1 is LGHDT and CDR2 is YNNKEL (reference sequence). The ends lost 1 base at V and 9 bases at J; junction bases unmatched: 7.

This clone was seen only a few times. The CDR3 sequence is CASSLGRQGSSYEQYF. The CDR3 DNA reads as TGTGCCAGCAGCTTAGGCCGACAGGGCTCTTCCTACGAGCAGTACTTC. This chain connects TRBV7-9 to TRBJ2-7, with TRBD1 identical over 7 bases. The CDR3 covers 16 residues. Germline assignment: CDR1 SEHNR and CDR2 FQNEAQ (reference sequence). Trimming at V came to 1 base and at J to 1 base, leaving 7 bases not matched to a gene.

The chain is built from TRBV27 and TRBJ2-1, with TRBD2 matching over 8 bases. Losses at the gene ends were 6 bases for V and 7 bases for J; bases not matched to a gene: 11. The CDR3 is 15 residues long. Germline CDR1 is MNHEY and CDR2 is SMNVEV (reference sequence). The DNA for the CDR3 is TGTGCCAGCAGCGTCGCCGCGGGAGGTCGAAATGAGCAGTTCTTC. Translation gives CASSVAAGGRNEQFF.

The CDR3 sequence is CASSGPGTGDYEQYF. The CDR3 nucleotides are TGTGCCAGCAGCGGCCCCGGGACAGGGGATTACGAGCAGTACTTC. This rearrangement joins TRBV6-5 to TRBJ2-7; 10 positions agree with TRBD1. The V gene's germline CDR1 is MNHEY and CDR2 SVGAGI. The V and J ends lost 6 bases and 4 bases, in that order; junction bases with no gene match: 9. CDR3 length: 15 residues.

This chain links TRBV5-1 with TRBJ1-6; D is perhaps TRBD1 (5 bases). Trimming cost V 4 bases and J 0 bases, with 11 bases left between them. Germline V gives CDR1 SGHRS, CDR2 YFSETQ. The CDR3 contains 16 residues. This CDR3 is CASSGDGSSYNSPLHF. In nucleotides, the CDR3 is TGCGCCAGCAGCGGGGACGGGAGCTCCTATAATTCACCCCTCCACTTT.

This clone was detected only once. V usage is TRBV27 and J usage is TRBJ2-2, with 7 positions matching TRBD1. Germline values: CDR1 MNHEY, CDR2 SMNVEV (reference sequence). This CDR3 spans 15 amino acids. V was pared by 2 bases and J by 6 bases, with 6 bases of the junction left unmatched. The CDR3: CASSLRGRGPGELFF. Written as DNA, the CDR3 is TGTGCCAGCAGTTTAAGGGGGCGCGGTCCCGGGGAGCTGTTTTTT.

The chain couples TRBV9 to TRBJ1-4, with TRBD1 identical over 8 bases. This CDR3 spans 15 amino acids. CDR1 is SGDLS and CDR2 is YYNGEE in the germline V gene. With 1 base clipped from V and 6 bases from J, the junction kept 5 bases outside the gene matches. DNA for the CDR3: TGTGCCAGCAGCGTAAGCCCGGGACAGGATGAAAAACTGTTTTTT. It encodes CASSVSPGQDEKLFF.

The CDR3 spells CASSATGAGSQPQHF. CDR3 DNA sequence: TGTGCCAGCAGTGCGACAGGGGCAGGGAGTCAGCCCCAGCATTTT. The chain employs TRBV3-1 (or the pseudogene TRBV3-2) and TRBJ1-5; 8 bases are shared with TRBD1. CDR3 length: 15 residues. The germline V gene has CDR1 LGHDT and CDR2 YNNKEL (reference sequence). Trimming removed 6 bases from V and 6 bases from J; junction bases left unmatched: 10.

In DNA form, the CDR3 reads TGTGCCAGCAGCCAATTTAAGGGAGGTGAAAACACCATATATTTT. Protein sequence: CASSQFKGGENTIYF. This chain connects TRBV3-1 (or the pseudogene TRBV3-2) to TRBJ1-3; D ambiguous. V gave up 2 bases and J gave up 6 bases, with 14 bases separating them. Germline V lookup: CDR1 LGHDT, CDR2 YNNKEL (reference sequence). This CDR3 is 15 amino acids long.

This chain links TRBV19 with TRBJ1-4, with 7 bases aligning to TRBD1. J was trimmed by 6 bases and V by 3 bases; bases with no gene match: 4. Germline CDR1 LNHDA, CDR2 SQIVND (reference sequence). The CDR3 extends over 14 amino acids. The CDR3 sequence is CASSMADRHEKLFF. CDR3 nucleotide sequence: TGTGCCAGTAGTATGGCGGACAGGCATGAAAAACTGTTTTTT.

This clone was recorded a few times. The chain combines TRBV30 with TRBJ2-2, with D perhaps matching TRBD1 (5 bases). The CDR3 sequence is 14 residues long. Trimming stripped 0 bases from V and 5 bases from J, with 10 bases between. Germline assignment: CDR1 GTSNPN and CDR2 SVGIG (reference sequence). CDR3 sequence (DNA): TGTGCCTGGAGTGTACGCCCAGGGACCGGGGAGCTGTTTTTT. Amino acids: CAWSVRPGTGELFF.

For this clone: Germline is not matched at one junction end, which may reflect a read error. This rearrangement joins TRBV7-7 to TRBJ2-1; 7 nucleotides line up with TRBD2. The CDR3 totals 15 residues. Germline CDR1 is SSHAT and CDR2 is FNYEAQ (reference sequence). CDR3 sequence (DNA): TGTGCTAGCAGCTTTTCCGACGGGGGGACCAATGAGCAGTTCTTC. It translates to CASSFSDGGTNEQFF. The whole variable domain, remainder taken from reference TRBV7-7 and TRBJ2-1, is GAGVSQSPRYKVTKRGQDVTLRCDPISSHATLYWYQQALGQGPEFLTYFNYEAQPDKSGLPSDRFSAERPEGSISTLTIQRTEQRDSAMYRCASSFSDGGTNEQFFGPGTRLTVL.

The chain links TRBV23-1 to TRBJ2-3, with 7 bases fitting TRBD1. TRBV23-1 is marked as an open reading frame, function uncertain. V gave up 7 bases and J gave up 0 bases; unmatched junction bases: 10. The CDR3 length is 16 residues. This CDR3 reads CASNHMGQPSTDTQYF. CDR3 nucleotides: TGCGCCAGCAACCATATGGGACAGCCTAGCACAGATACGCAGTATTTT.

CDR3 region: CASSEFLAGVSGTDTQYF. CDR3 in DNA: TGTGCCAGCAGTGAATTTCTAGCGGGGGTTTCCGGCACAGATACGCAGTATTTT. The gene calls are TRBV6-1 and TRBJ2-3; the match to TRBD2 covers 10 bases. Germline assignment: CDR1 MNHNS and CDR2 SASEGT. The trim removed 2 bases at V and 1 base at J, leaving 9 bases unmatched. The CDR3 is made up of 18 amino acids.

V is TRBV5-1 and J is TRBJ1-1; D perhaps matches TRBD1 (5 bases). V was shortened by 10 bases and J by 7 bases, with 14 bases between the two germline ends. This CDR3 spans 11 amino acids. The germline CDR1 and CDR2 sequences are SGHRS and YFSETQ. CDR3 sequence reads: CASTSGLEAFF. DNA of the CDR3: TGCGCCTCAACGTCGGGACTTGAAGCTTTCTTT.